These 15 T cell receptor beta chains were all obtained from the same sample, sequenced in a study of PD-1 blockade in classical Hodgkin lymphoma. Stated time point: cycle 4 day 1 (C4D1), after 6 weeks of nivolumab. Brentuximab vedotin exposure varied among the patients, all of whom had relapsed after autologous stem cell transplantation. The table came from immunoSEQ multiplex PCR; TCRdb's copy has only in-frame clones and leaves some out. This sample has about 20,000 clones, with 80% found just once. The specimen comprised peripheral blood mononuclear cells (PBMCs), sampled before the fourth cycle of nivolumab. Source of these receptors: a human donor with classical Hodgkin lymphoma.

This chain uses TRBV7-2 with TRBJ1-1; D uncertain. The germline CDR1 and CDR2 sequences are SGHTA and FQGNSA. V gave up 5 bases and J gave up 0 bases, with 13 bases separating them. This CDR3 has 15 amino acids. CDR3 amino acids: CASSPPRGMNTEAFF. CDR3 DNA: TGTGCCAGCAGCCCTCCCCGAGGCATGAACACTGAAGCTTTCTTT.

This clone has only one observation. The chain links TRBV5-4 to TRBJ1-1, with D uncertain. Germline lookup yields CDR1 SGHNT and CDR2 YYREEE (reference sequence). The V end was cut by 4 bases, the J end by 1 base, with 14 bases between. The length of the CDR3 is 15 residues. CDR3 protein: CASSEPPGRNTEAFF. Written as DNA, the CDR3 is TGTGCCAGCAGCGAACCCCCCGGGAGGAACACTGAAGCTTTCTTT.

The chain joins TRBV14 to TRBJ2-2; a possible D gene is TRBD2 (6 bases). This CDR3 has 13 residues. The V gene's germline CDR1 is SGHDN and CDR2 FVKESK. Trimming stripped 10 bases from V and 5 bases from J, with 14 bases between. The CDR3 nucleotides read TGTGCCACCCGGGTGGGAGGAACCGGGGAGCTGTTTTTT. Protein product: CATRVGGTGELFF. The full variable domain, completed using reference TRBV14 and TRBJ2-2, is EAGVTQFPSHSVIEKGQTVTLRCDPISGHDNLYWYRRVMGKEIKFLLHFVKESKQDESGMPNNRFLAERTGGTYSTLKVQPAELEDSGVYFCATRVGGTGELFFGEGSRLTVL.

This clone was recorded once. V is TRBV7-9 and J is TRBJ1-1; the match to TRBD1 covers 7 bases. The trim removed 5 bases at V and 5 bases at J, leaving 11 bases unmatched. This CDR3 has 15 residues. Germline CDR1 and CDR2: SEHNR and FQNEAQ (reference sequence). The CDR3 reads CASSPLTGKWTEAFF. In DNA form, the CDR3 reads TGTGCCAGCAGCCCGCTGACAGGGAAATGGACTGAAGCTTTCTTT. Full variable domain (rest looked up from reference TRBV7-9 and TRBJ1-1): DTGVSQNPRHKITKRGQNVTFRCDPISEHNRLYWYRQTLGQGPEFLTYFQNEAQLEKSRLLSDRFSAERPKGSFSTLEIQRTEQGDSAMYLCASSPLTGKWTEAFFGQGTRLTVV.

This clone was counted only a few times. The chain joins TRBV2 to TRBJ2-6; unclear D gene. V was trimmed by 7 bases and J by 0 bases, leaving 7 bases between them. Germline loops: CDR1 SNHLY, CDR2 FYNNEI. The CDR3 consists of 14 residues. CDR3 amino acids: CASMVGSGANVLTF. In nucleotides, the CDR3 is TGTGCCAGCATGGTGGGCTCTGGGGCCAACGTCCTGACTTTC.

By proportion, this clone is medium-sized. The chain is built from TRBV4-2 and TRBJ2-3; D may be TRBD1 (5 bases). This CDR3 has 15 residues. The germline V gene encodes CDR1 LGHNA and CDR2 YNFKEQ. V lost 0 bases to trimming and J lost 0 bases, with 7 bases between them. The CDR3 coding sequence is TGTGCCAGCAGCCAAGACCAGGGAAGCACAGATACGCAGTATTTT. Translating it yields CASSQDQGSTDTQYF.

On this clone itself: One end of the junction is discordant with germline, which a read error may explain. The rearrangement joins TRBV4-2 to TRBJ2-1; either TRBD1 or TRBD2 may supply D (6 bases each). CDR3 length: 13 amino acids. Germline loops: CDR1 LGHNA, CDR2 YNFKEQ. The CDR3 DNA reads TGTGCCAGCAGCCAATGGTCGGGGGCTAGCTGCCTCTTC. This encodes CASSQWSGASCLF.

The chain joins TRBV7-2 to TRBJ1-5; no clear D. From germline, CDR1 is SGHTA and CDR2 FQGNSA. The CDR3 is 15 amino acids. Between the trimmed V and J ends, which lost 2 bases and 0 bases, there was a span of 8 bases. CDR3 loop: CASSLLGYSNQPQHF. The CDR3 DNA follows: TGTGCCAGCAGCTTACTTGGTTATAGCAATCAGCCCCAGCATTTT.

This clone has only one observation. The chain has TRBV27 and TRBJ1-1; D gene uncertain. Germline loops: CDR1 MNHEY, CDR2 SMNVEV (reference sequence). The CDR3 loop spans 12 amino acids. V lost 7 bases to trimming and J lost 1 base, with 7 bases between them. CDR3 residues: CASKFGNTEAFF. In DNA form, the CDR3 reads TGTGCCAGCAAATTTGGGAACACTGAAGCTTTCTTT.

The chain has TRBV13 and TRBJ2-7, with TRBD2 matching 12 bases. V shed 5 bases and J 0 bases; nucleotides not matched to a gene: 14. Germline V gives CDR1 PRHDT, CDR2 FYEKMQ (reference sequence). The CDR3 length is 19 residues. DNA for the CDR3: TGTGCCAGCAGCGGGGGACGGACTGTGACTAGCGGGAGCTCCTACGAGCAGTACTTC. It codes for CASSGGRTVTSGSSYEQYF. The entire variable domain, with the rest obtained from reference TRBV13 and TRBJ2-7, is as follows: AAGVIQSPRHLIKEKRETATLKCYPIPRHDTVYWYQQGPGQDPQFLISFYEKMQSDKGSIPDRFSAQQFSDYHSELNMSSLELGDSALYFCASSGGRTVTSGSSYEQYFGPGTRLTVT.

CDR3 region: CASSLASPHAQYF. For the CDR3, the DNA is TGTGCCAGCAGTCTGGCTAGCCCGCATGCCCAGTACTTC. The chain combines TRBV2 with TRBJ2-5; the D gene is possibly TRBD2 (5 bases). Germline values: CDR1 SNHLY, CDR2 FYNNEI. This CDR3 has 13 amino acids. V gave up 5 bases and J gave up 9 bases, with 16 bases separating them.

V gene TRBV5-4 combines with J gene TRBJ2-2, with 7 bases identical to TRBD1. Germline lookup yields CDR1 SGHNT and CDR2 YYREEE (reference sequence). The CDR3 runs 17 residues. Trimming took 6 bases from V and 3 from J; bases not matched to a gene: 14. The CDR3 DNA sequence: TGTGCCAGCATCCATGGGGGCAGGGGGTCTGACACCGGGGAGCTGTTTTTT. This translates into CASIHGGRGSDTGELFF. The whole variable domain, remainder taken from reference TRBV5-4 and TRBJ2-2, is ETGVTQSPTHLIKTRGQQVTLRCSSQSGHNTVSWYQQALGQGPQFIFQYYREEENGRGNFPPRFSGLQFPNYSSELNVNALELDDSALYLCASIHGGRGSDTGELFFGEGSRLTVL.

This sequence joins TRBV7-7 and TRBJ2-1; D tentatively reads TRBD1 or TRBD2 (5 bases each). The ends were cut back, 4 bases at V and 1 base at J, with 11 bases in the middle. This CDR3 spans 15 amino acids. Germline V CDR1 and CDR2: SSHAT, FNYEAQ (reference sequence). CDR3 DNA: TGTGCCAGCAGCTCCGGGACGGGATCCTACAATGAGCAGTTCTTC. It translates to CASSSGTGSYNEQFF.

J is TRBJ2-5 and V is TRBV13; 8 bases fit TRBD2. Losses at the gene ends were 3 bases for V and 4 bases for J; bases not matched to a gene: 4. Germline CDR1 is PRHDT and CDR2 is FYEKMQ (reference sequence). This CDR3 region has 14 residues. The CDR3, as DNA: TGTGCCAGCAGCTTTCGGGGGGGCACAGAGACCCAGTACTTC. This gives the protein CASSFRGGTETQYF.

The rearrangement links TRBV4-2 to TRBJ2-3, with a tentative D call TRBD2 (5 bases). The germline gives CDR1 LGHNA, CDR2 YNFKEQ. The CDR3 extends over 17 amino acids. Trimming pared 4 bases from V and 2 bases from J, leaving 19 bases between. This CDR3 reads CASSPLVEARSTDTQYF. The CDR3 bases are TGTGCCAGCAGCCCTCTAGTGGAGGCCCGGTCCACAGATACGCAGTATTTT.